Many counts were recorded for the clone carrying this T cell receptor beta chain. This sample stems from a study of liver allograft versus peripheral blood T cells. As for the study in general: Comparisons were made between T cell receptor repertoires found in transplanted livers and those circulating in recipients' peripheral blood.

Each CDR3 protein is one row after TCRdb ran MiXCR on the reads. The repertoire has some 10,000 distinct CDR3 sequences, under 20% of them found once; the top ten carry 1.5% to 2%. The V gene's germline CDR1 is MNHNY and CDR2 SVGAGI (reference sequence). J lost 5 bases, V lost 2 bases, and 7 bases had no gene match. This CDR3 has 17 amino acids. The gene calls are TRBV6-6 and TRBJ2-5; TRBD2 agrees at 14 bases. The clonotype was recovered from a human patient who had a liver transplant. Some of these T cells may belong to the graft donor. The CDR3 sequence: CASSYATSGGAGETQYF. The CDR3 DNA is TGTGCCAGCAGTTACGCGACTAGCGGGGGGGCCGGGGAGACCCAGTACTTC.